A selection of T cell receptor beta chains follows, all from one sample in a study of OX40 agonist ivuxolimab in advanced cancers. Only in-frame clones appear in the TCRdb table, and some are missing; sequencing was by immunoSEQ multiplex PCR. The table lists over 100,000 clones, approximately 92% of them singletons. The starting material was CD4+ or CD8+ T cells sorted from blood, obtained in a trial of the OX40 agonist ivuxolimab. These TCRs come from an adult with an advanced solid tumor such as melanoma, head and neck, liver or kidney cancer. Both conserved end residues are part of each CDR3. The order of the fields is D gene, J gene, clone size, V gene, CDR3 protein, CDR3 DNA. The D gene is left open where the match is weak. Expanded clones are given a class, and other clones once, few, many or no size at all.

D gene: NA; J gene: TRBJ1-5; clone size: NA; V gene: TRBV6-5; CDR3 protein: CASRERILNQPQHF; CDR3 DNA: TGTGCCAGCAGGGAGCGGATTTTAAATCAGCCCCAGCATTTT
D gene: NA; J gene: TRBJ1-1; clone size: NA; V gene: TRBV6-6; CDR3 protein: CASSSTGNTEAFF; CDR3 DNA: TGTGCCAGCAGTTCTACAGGGAACACTGAAGCTTTCTTT
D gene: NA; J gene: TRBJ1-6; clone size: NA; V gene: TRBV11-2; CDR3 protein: CASSFRGTYNSPLHF; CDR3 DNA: TGTGCCAGCAGCTTTCGGGGGACATATAATTCACCCCTCCACTTT
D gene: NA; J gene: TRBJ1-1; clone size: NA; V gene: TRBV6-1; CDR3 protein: CASSEARTVSLNTEAFF; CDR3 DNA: TGTGCCAGCAGTGAAGCTCGGACAGTGAGTCTGAACACTGAAGCTTTCTTT
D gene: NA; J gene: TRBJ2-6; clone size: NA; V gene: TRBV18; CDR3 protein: CASSPLIWGGTSGANVLTF; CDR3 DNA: TGTGCCAGCTCACCCTTAATTTGGGGTGGAACCTCTGGGGCCAACGTCCTGACTTTC
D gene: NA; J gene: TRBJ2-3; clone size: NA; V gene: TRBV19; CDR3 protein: CASSIGGDRTDTQYF; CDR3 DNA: TGTGCCAGTAGTATAGGGGGGGACAGAACAGATACGCAGTATTTT
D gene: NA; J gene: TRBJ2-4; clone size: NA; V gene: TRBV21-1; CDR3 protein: CASSKFSGIAKNIQYF; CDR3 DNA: TGTGCCAGCAGCAAATTTAGCGGAATAGCCAAAAACATTCAGTACTTC
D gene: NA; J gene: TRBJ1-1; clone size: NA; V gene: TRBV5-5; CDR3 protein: CASSLIRARVETEAFF; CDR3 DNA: TGTGCCAGCAGCTTGATAAGGGCGCGGGTAGAAACTGAAGCTTTCTTT
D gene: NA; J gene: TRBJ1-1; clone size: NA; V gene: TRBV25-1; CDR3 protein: CASSAGTSRGTEAFF; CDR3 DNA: TGTGCCAGCAGTGCCGGGACTTCGAGAGGCACTGAAGCTTTCTTT
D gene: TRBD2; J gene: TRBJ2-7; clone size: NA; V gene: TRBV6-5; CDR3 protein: CASSTSGGSSYEQYF; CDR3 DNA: TGTGCCAGCAGTACGAGCGGGGGGAGCTCCTACGAGCAGTACTTC
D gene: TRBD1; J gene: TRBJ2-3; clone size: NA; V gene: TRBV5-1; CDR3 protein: CASSLTGTGGTDTQYF; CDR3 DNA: TGCGCCAGCAGCTTAACCGGGACAGGGGGAACAGATACGCAGTATTTT
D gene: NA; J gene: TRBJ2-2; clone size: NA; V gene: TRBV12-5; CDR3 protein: CASGLVTFTGELFF; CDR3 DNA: TGTGCTAGTGGTTTGGTAACTTTCACCGGGGAGCTGTTTTTT
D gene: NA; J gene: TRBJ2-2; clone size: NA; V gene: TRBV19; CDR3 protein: CASSIPTTGLDTGELFF; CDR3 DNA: TGTGCCAGTAGTATTCCTACCACAGGGCTGGACACCGGGGAGCTGTTTTTT
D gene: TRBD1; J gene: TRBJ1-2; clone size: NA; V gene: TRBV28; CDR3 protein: CASSPLTGAKGANYGYTF; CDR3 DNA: TGTGCCAGCAGTCCCCTGACAGGGGCGAAGGGGGCTAACTATGGCTACACCTTC
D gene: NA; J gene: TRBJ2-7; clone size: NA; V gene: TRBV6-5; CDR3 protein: CASKPNPVGGEQYF; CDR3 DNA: TGTGCCAGCAAACCGAACCCTGTAGGGGGCGAGCAGTACTTC
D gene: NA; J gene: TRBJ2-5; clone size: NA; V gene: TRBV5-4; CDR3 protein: CASSLDRRRETQYF; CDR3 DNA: TGTGCCAGCAGCTTGGATAGGAGGAGAGAGACCCAGTACTTC
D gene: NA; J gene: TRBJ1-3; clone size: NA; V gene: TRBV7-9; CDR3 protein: CASSLGHSGNTIYF; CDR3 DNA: TGTGCCAGCAGCTTAGGCCACTCTGGAAACACCATATATTTT
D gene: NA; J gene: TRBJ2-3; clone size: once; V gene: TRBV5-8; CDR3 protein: CASSLGGSTDTQYF; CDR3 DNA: TGTGCCAGCAGCTTGGGCGGTAGCACAGATACGCAGTATTTT
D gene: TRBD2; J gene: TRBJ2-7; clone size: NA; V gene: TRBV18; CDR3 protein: CASSPPWSGGSYEQYF; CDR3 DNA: TGTGCCAGCTCACCACCGTGGAGCGGGGGTTCCTACGAGCAGTACTTC
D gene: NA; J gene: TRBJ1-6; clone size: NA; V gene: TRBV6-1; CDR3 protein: CASSEESPLHF; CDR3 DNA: TGTGCCAGCAGTGAGGAGTCACCCCTCCACTTT
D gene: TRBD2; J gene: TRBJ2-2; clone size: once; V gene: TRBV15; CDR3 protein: CATSRDGGTTGELFF; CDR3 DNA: TGTGCCACCAGCAGAGACGGGGGGACGACCGGGGAGCTGTTTTTT
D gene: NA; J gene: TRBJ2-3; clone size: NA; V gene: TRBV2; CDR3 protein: CASSAADTQYF; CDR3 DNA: TGTGCCAGCAGTGCAGCAGATACGCAGTATTTT
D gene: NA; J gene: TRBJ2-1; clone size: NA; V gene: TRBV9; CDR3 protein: CASSVGLAFDEQFF; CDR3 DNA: TGTGCCAGCAGCGTAGGGCTAGCTTTCGATGAGCAGTTCTTC
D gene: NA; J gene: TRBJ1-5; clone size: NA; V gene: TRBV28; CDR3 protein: CASSFGSISNQPQHF; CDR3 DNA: TGTGCCAGCAGTTTCGGAAGCATAAGCAATCAGCCCCAGCATTTT
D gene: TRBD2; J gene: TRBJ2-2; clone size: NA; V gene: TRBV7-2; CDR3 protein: CASSLFLAGGRDTGELFF; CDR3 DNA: TGTGCCAGCAGCTTATTCCTAGCGGGAGGCCGGGACACCGGGGAGCTGTTTTTT
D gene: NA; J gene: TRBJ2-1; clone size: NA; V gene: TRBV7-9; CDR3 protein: CASSPIRGSSYNEQFF; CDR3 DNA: TGTGCCAGCAGCCCGATCAGAGGGAGCTCCTACAATGAGCAGTTCTTC
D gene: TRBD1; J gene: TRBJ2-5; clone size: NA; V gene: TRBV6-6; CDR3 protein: CATSPGGETQYF; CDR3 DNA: TGTGCCACCTCCCCAGGGGGTGAGACCCAGTACTTC
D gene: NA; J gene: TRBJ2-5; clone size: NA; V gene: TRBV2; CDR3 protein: CASSVETQYF; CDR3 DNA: TGTGCCAGCAGTGTTGAGACCCAGTACTTC
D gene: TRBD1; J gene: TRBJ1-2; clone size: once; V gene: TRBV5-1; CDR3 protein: CASSLDRGGYTF; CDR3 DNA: TGCGCCAGCAGCTTGGACAGGGGTGGCTACACCTTC
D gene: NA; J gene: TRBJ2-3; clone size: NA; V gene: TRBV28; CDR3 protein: CASRKPLGELNTQYF; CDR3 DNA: TGTGCCAGCAGAAAACCTTTGGGGGAGTTAAATACGCAGTATTTT
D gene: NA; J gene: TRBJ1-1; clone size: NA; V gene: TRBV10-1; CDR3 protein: CASSESGGHEAFF; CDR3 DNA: TGCGCCAGCAGTGAGTCGGGCGGGCATGAAGCTTTCTTT
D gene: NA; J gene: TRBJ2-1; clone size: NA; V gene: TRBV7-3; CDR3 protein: CASSRDSGLVREQFF; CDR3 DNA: TGTGCCAGCAGCCGGGATAGCGGCCTGGTTCGGGAGCAGTTCTTC
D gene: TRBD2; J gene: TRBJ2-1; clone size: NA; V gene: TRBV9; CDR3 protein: CASSVTTSGSNEQFF; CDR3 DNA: TGTGCCAGCAGCGTTACTACTAGCGGGAGCAATGAGCAGTTCTTC
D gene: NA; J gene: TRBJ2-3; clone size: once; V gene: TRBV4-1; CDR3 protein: CASSQESGQFGHTNTQYF; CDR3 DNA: TGCGCCAGCAGCCAAGAGTCGGGGCAGTTCGGCCACACGAATACGCAGTATTTT
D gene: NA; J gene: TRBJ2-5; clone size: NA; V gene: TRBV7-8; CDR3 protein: CASSLQGGKETQYF; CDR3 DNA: TGTGCCAGCAGCCTACAGGGGGGGAAAGAGACCCAGTACTTC
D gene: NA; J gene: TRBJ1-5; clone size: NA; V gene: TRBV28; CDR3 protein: CASSSPAYQPQHF; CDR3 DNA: TGTGCCAGCAGTTCACCAGCTTATCAGCCCCAGCATTTT
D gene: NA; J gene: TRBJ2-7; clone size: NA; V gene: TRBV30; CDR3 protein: CAWSAHTFGEQYF; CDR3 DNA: TGTGCCTGGAGTGCGCACACCTTTGGGGAGCAGTACTTC
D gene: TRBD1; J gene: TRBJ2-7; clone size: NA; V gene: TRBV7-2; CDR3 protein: CASSRGQGGSREQYF; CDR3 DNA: TGTGCCAGCAGCCGGGGACAGGGGGGATCGCGTGAGCAGTACTTC
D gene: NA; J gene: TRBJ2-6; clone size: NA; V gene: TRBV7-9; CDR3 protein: CASSYSSGANVLTF; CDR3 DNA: TGTGCCAGCAGCTATAGCTCTGGGGCCAACGTCCTGACTTTC
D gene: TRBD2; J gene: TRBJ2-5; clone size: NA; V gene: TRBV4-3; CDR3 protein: CASSQGGRGAKGETQYF; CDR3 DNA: TGCGCCAGCAGCCAAGGGGGGCGGGGGGCGAAAGGAGAGACCCAGTACTTC
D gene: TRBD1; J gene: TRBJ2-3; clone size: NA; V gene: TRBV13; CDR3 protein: CASSWTGERTDTQYF; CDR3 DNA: TGTGCCAGCAGCTGGACAGGGGAAAGAACAGATACGCAGTATTTT
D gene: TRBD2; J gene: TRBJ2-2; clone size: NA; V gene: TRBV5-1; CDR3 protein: CASSSSSGYSTGELFF; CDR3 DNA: TGCGCCAGCAGCTCTTCTAGCGGGTACTCGACCGGGGAGCTGTTTTTT
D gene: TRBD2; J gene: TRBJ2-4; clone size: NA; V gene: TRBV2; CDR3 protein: CASSESGIQQSIQYF; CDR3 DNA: TGTGCCAGCAGTGAAAGCGGGATCCAGCAAAGCATTCAGTACTTC
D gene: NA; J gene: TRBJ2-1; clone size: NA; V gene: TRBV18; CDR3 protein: CASHPRSSTLGEQFF; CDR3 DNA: TGTGCCAGCCACCCTAGGTCTTCGACTCTAGGTGAGCAGTTCTTC